The next 22 T cell receptor beta chains were all read from a single sample in a study of blood T cell repertoires in COVID-19. Data came from immunoSEQ multiplex PCR; TCRdb stores just in-frame clones and leaves some out. Of tens of thousands of clones in the sample, around 89% were seen once. Sequences were obtained from peripheral blood. The receptors here all came from an elderly man with acute or convalescent COVID-19.

V usage is TRBV6-5 and J usage is TRBJ1-1; maybe TRBD1 (5 bases). V was clipped by 6 bases and J by 8 bases, with 13 bases between them. The CDR3 is 12 amino acids. In germline, CDR1 is MNHEY, CDR2 SVGAGI. This CDR3 is CASRPDGGEAFF. In DNA, the CDR3 is TGTGCCAGCAGACCCGACGGGGGAGAAGCTTTCTTT.

The V and J genes are TRBV12-3 or TRBV12-4 and TRBJ2-3; TRBD1 might be the D (5 bases). The CDR3 runs to 13 residues. V shed 6 bases and J shed 5 bases, with 12 bases lying between them. The CDR3 loop reads CASSWVTGDTQYF. In nucleotides, the CDR3 is TGTGCCAGCAGCTGGGTTACAGGAGATACGCAGTATTTT.

The chain is built from TRBV6-2 or TRBV6-3 and TRBJ1-6, with unresolved D. The CDR3 loop spans 13 amino acids. Trimming removed 4 bases from V and 9 bases from J, with 10 bases in between. Germline V CDR1 and CDR2: MNHEY, SVGEGT. For the CDR3, the DNA is TGTGCCAGCAGTTTCGACACGTTTTCACCCCTCCACTTT. Its protein is CASSFDTFSPLHF.

The chain is built from TRBV5-5 and TRBJ1-6; 9 nucleotides match TRBD1. With 5 bases clipped from V and 7 bases from J, the junction kept 7 bases outside the gene matches. Per germline, CDR1 SGHKS and CDR2 YYEKEE (reference sequence). This CDR3 is built from 15 residues. CDR3 loop: CASRIRDRANSPLHF. The CDR3 nucleotides are TGTGCCAGCAGGATCCGGGACAGGGCCAATTCACCCCTCCACTTT.

The V and J genes are TRBV5-1 and TRBJ1-3; D possibly corresponds to TRBD1 (5 bases). Per the germline V gene, CDR1 is SGHRS and CDR2 is YFSETQ. V was clipped by 0 bases and J by 2 bases, with 9 bases between them. The CDR3 is made up of 15 amino acids. CDR3 in DNA: TGCGCCAGCAGCTTGGCCGGAGGGGCTGGAAACACCATATATTTT. Translating it yields CASSLAGGAGNTIYF.

The chain couples TRBV18 to TRBJ1-1; D is unclear. Trimming shortened V by 1 base and J by 1 base, and 4 bases separated the two germline ends. The germline V gene encodes CDR1 KGHSH and CDR2 LQKENI. The CDR3 sequence is 13 residues long. The CDR3 coding sequence is TGTGCCAGCTCACCACAAGCGAACACTGAAGCTTTCTTT. It encodes CASSPQANTEAFF.

The CDR3 loop reads CASSETGDTYEQYF. CDR3 nucleotides: TGTGCCAGCAGCGAAACTGGGGACACCTACGAGCAGTACTTC. The rearrangement joins TRBV9 to TRBJ2-7; possibly TRBD1 for D (6 bases). Germline V gene data show CDR1 as SGDLS and CDR2 as YYNGEE. V was trimmed by 3 bases and J by 2 bases, leaving 12 bases between them. The CDR3 has 14 amino acids.

The chain carries TRBV19 and TRBJ1-3; perhaps TRBD1 as D (5 bases). Germline V gene data show CDR1 as LNHDA and CDR2 as SQIVND (reference sequence). Trimming removed 5 bases from V and 1 base from J, with 9 bases in between. The CDR3 contains 14 residues. This chain's CDR3 is CASSSGGSGNTIYF. The CDR3 DNA is TGTGCCAGTAGTTCCGGGGGGTCTGGAAACACCATATATTTT.

V gene TRBV6-5 combines with J gene TRBJ1-6; perhaps TRBD1 as D (5 bases). This CDR3 spans 15 amino acids. CDR1 is MNHEY and CDR2 is SVGAGI in the germline V gene. The V and J ends lost 6 bases and 10 bases respectively, with 19 bases between them. CDR3 nucleotide sequence: TGTGCCAGCAGCTCCGGACATTCAGCAATGTCACCCCTCCACTTT. It specifies CASSSGHSAMSPLHF.

The rearrangement uses TRBV2 and TRBJ2-1; 12 positions agree with TRBD2. The V gene's germline CDR1 is SNHLY and CDR2 FYNNEI. Losses at the gene ends were 5 bases for V and 0 bases for J; bases not matched to a gene: 8. This CDR3 contains 18 residues. The CDR3 coding sequence is TGTGCCAGCAGTCTACTAGCGGGGGGCCGCAGCTCCTACAATGAGCAGTTCTTC. Translation gives CASSLLAGGRSSYNEQFF. The full variable domain, rest sourced from reference TRBV2 and TRBJ2-1, is EPEVTQTPSHQVTQMGQEVILRCVPISNHLYFYWYRQILGQKVEFLVSFYNNEISEKSEIFDDQFSVERPDGSNFTLKIRSTKLEDSAMYFCASSLLAGGRSSYNEQFFGPGTRLTVL.

The J gene is TRBJ1-6, the V gene TRBV10-1; 11 nucleotides match TRBD1. The J segment lost 9 bases and the V segment lost 7 bases, leaving 11 bases of the junction unmatched. Per the germline V gene, CDR1 is WNHNN and CDR2 is SYGVQD (reference sequence). The CDR3 totals 16 residues. The CDR3 DNA sequence: TGCGCCAGCAACGATCGGACAGGGGGCTTTAGTTCACCCCTCCACTTT. Amino acids: CASNDRTGGFSSPLHF.

The rearrangement links TRBV19 to TRBJ2-7, with 11 nucleotides matching TRBD1. J gave up 0 bases and V 5 bases, and 3 bases lay outside the gene matches. This CDR3 spans 15 amino acids. Germline CDR1 and CDR2: LNHDA and SQIVND (reference sequence). The CDR3 DNA reads as TGTGCCAGTAGTCTCGGACAGGGGGCCTCCTACGAGCAGTACTTC. Its protein is CASSLGQGASYEQYF.

V is TRBV30 and J is TRBJ1-6, with D perhaps TRBD1 (6 bases). Germline assignment: CDR1 GTSNPN and CDR2 SVGIG (reference sequence). The CDR3 loop spans 12 amino acids. The V end was cut by 5 bases, the J end by 4 bases, with 6 bases between. CDR3 bases: TGTGCCTGGGACAGGTATAATTCACCCCTCCACTTT. It codes for CAWDRYNSPLHF.

The CDR3 loop reads CASSDLGDQPQHF. The CDR3 DNA reads TGTGCCAGCAGTGATTTAGGGGATCAGCCCCAGCATTTT. This sequence joins TRBV6-1 and TRBJ1-5; TRBD1 is a possible D gene (5 bases). The germline gives CDR1 MNHNS, CDR2 SASEGT. The CDR3 has 13 residues. V was shortened by 3 bases and J by 5 bases, with 8 bases between the two germline ends.

The genes are TRBV30 and TRBJ2-5, with 10 bases that match TRBD2. Germline CDR1 and CDR2: GTSNPN and SVGIG (reference sequence). V was clipped by 7 bases and J by 2 bases; unmatched bases: 4. There are 13 residues in the CDR3. The CDR3 spells CAYQLAGQETQYF. Here the CDR3 DNA reads TGTGCCTACCAACTAGCGGGGCAAGAGACCCAGTACTTC.

This clone was observed a handful of times. The chain joins TRBV13 to TRBJ2-7; 7 bases are a match to TRBD2. Germline V gene data show CDR1 as PRHDT and CDR2 as FYEKMQ (reference sequence). CDR3 length equals 14 residues. V shed 4 bases and J 0 bases; nucleotides not matched to a gene: 3. The CDR3 bases are TGTGCCAGCAGCTCCGGGGGGAGCTCCTACGAGCAGTACTTC. The encoded protein is CASSSGGSSYEQYF.

V gene TRBV5-4 combines with J gene TRBJ2-1; 7 bases agree with TRBD2. The CDR3 is 14 residues long. Losses at the gene ends were 3 bases for V and 6 bases for J; bases not matched to a gene: 6. Looked up from germline, CDR1 is SGHNT and CDR2 is YYREEE (reference sequence). The CDR3: CASSSPRGSNEQFF. The CDR3 region has the DNA TGTGCCAGCAGCTCCCCGCGGGGGAGCAATGAGCAGTTCTTC.

V and J are TRBV30 and TRBJ2-2, with 8 bases lining up with TRBD2. Germline V gene lookup returns CDR1 GTSNPN and CDR2 SVGIG (reference sequence). The CDR3 consists of 17 residues. J gave up 0 bases and V 0 bases, and 6 bases lay outside the gene matches. CDR3 protein: CAWSVMGLGANTGELFF. The CDR3 DNA reads as TGTGCCTGGAGTGTAATGGGACTAGGAGCGAACACCGGGGAGCTGTTTTTT.

The chain uses TRBV10-3 and TRBJ1-3, with D hard to call. This CDR3 region has 15 residues. Trimming stripped 4 bases from V and 2 bases from J, with 12 bases between. The V gene's germline CDR1 is ENHRY and CDR2 SYGVKD. CDR3 bases: TGTGCCATCAGTGTAATGGCAGTTGCTGGAAACACCATATATTTT. It yields the protein CAISVMAVAGNTIYF.

The chain has TRBV28 and TRBJ2-7; TRBD1 matches 10 bases. The V segment lost 6 bases and the J segment 2 bases; nucleotides outside the gene matches: 10. In germline, CDR1 is MDHEN, CDR2 SYDVKM. CDR3 length equals 16 residues. CDR3 DNA sequence: TGTGCCAGCAGCCGTCCCGGGACAGGGGTTACCTACGAGCAGTACTTC. As protein: CASSRPGTGVTYEQYF.

The rearrangement joins TRBV28 to TRBJ2-1, with D perhaps TRBD1 (7 bases). The CDR3 has 15 amino acids. Trimming removed 1 base at V and 9 bases at J, with 16 bases between. Germline CDR1 MDHEN, CDR2 SYDVKM. For the CDR3, the DNA is TGTGCCAGCAGTTTATCAGGGGGGAATTTTGGTGAGCAGTTCTTC. It yields the protein CASSLSGGNFGEQFF.

The chain carries TRBV5-1 and TRBJ1-1; perhaps TRBD1 as D (5 bases). CDR1 and CDR2 from the germline V gene are SGHRS and YFSETQ. Trimming removed 3 bases from V and 0 bases from J, with 9 bases in between. CDR3 length equals 14 residues. The CDR3 here is CASSSGLLNTEAFF. The CDR3 coding sequence is TGCGCCAGCAGCTCGGGACTCTTGAACACTGAAGCTTTCTTT. The full variable domain, with the rest looked up from reference TRBV5-1 and TRBJ1-1, is KAGVTQTPRYLIKTRGQQVTLSCSPISGHRSVSWYQQTPGQGLQFLFEYFSETQRNKGNFPGRFSGRQFSNSRSEMNVSTLELGDSALYLCASSSGLLNTEAFFGQGTRLTVV.